This T cell receptor beta chain was sequenced during a study of cytomegalovirus exposure and HLA in healthy donors. General study results and limits: TCR beta sequences reportedly predicted most subjects' HLA-A and HLA-B alleles accurately.

As for this clone: The antigen is undetermined.

A multiplex PCR was run with 60 Vbeta primers and 13 Jbeta primers. Libraries were prepared by immunoSEQ multiplex PCR; TCRdb keeps only in-frame clonotypes and omits some of them. The repertoire table contains under 200,000 clones. Though probably carrying unrecorded immune exposures, donors were nominally healthy at sampling. CDR1 and CDR2 (germline): LNHDA, SQIVND (reference sequence). The V and J ends lost 3 bases and 5 bases respectively, with 22 bases between them. The CDR3 has 18 residues. V usage is TRBV19 and J usage is TRBJ2-2; perhaps TRBD2 as D (6 bases). The receptor was derived from a young man in good health and CMV-seronegative. Sequenced: PBMCs. The CDR3 bases are TGTGCCAGTAGTATGTCTCCGTTTATAGCGGCTAGGACCGGGGAGCTGTTTTTT. Its protein is CASSMSPFIAARTGELFF.